This T cell receptor (beta chain) was identified in a study of control samples from healthy donors and cancer patients. This CDR3 region has 14 residues. V lost 5 bases and J 0 bases, leaving 8 bases between the germline ends. Germline V gene data show CDR1 as MNHEY and CDR2 as SVGAGI. Clones were read by immunoSEQ multiplex PCR, and TCRdb kept only the in-frame ones, dropping some. The table lists about 120,000 clones, about 94% of them singletons. Sequencing was done on a sample of blood. The chain recombines TRBV6-5 with TRBJ1-5; D might be TRBD1 (5 bases). This sequence originates from a man aged 30 to 45 in good health. CDR3 bases: TGTGCCAGCAGTAAGGGACTTAGCAATCAGCCCCAGCATTTT. Amino acid sequence: CASSKGLSNQPQHF.